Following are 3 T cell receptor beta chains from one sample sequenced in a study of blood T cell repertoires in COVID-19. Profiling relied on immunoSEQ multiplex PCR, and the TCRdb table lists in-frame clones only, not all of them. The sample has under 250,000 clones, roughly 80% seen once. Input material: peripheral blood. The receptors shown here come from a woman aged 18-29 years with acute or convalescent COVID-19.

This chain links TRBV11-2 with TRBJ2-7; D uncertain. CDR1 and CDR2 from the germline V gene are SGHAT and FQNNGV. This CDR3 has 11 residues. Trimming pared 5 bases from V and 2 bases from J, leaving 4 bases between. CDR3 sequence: CASSPAYEQYF. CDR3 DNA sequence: TGTGCCAGCAGCCCTGCCTACGAGCAGTACTTC.

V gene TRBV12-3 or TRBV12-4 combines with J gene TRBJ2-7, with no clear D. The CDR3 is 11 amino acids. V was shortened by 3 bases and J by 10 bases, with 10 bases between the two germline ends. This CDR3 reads CASSFRVFQYF. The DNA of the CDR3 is TGTGCCAGCAGTTTTCGAGTGTTCCAGTACTTC.

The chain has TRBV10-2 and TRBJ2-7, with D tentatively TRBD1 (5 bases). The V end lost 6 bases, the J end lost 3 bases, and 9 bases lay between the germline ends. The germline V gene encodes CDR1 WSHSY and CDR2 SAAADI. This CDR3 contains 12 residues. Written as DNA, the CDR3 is TGCGCCAGCAGAAAAGACAGCTACGAGCAGTACTTC. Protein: CASRKDSYEQYF.